This T cell receptor (beta chain) derives from a study of a mutant IDH1 vaccine in newly diagnosed glioma. About the study: During weeks 1, 3, 5, 7, 11, 15, 19 and 23, patients received eight vaccinations. Most patients had received both radiotherapy and temozolomide, the prior options being radiotherapy, temozolomide, or both.

On this clone itself: The antigen is undetermined.

With 4 bases clipped from V and 6 bases from J, the junction kept 9 bases outside the gene matches. There are 14 residues in the CDR3. Germline CDR1 and CDR2: SGHNT and YYREEE (reference sequence). Study observations and caveats: Induction of immune responses by the vaccine occurred in 85% to 95% of patients.

Specified time point: week 11, during vaccination. The study gave 300 ug of mutant IDH1 20-mer peptide per vaccine dose, with topical imiquimod. New WHO grade 3 or 4 astrocytomas that were IDH1-mutant and ATRX-lost occurred in the donors. Libraries were prepared by immunoSEQ multiplex PCR; TCRdb keeps only in-frame clonotypes and omits some of them. This sample has tens of thousands of clones, with about 81% found just once. The specimen comprised PBMCs, sampled from a glioma patient whose treatment included an IDH1 peptide vaccine. The clonotype originates from a woman between 45 and 65 years old with glioma. V is TRBV5-4 and J is TRBJ1-1; TRBD1 aligns across 7 bases. In nucleotides, the CDR3 is TGTGCCAGCAGCCTAGAACACAGGGGCGCTGAAGCTTTCTTT. It yields the protein CASSLEHRGAEAFF.